This T cell receptor (beta chain) was captured in a study of beta chain features in type 1 diabetes. Study results and limitations: Sampled from patients, naive, central memory and Treg TCRB repertoires appeared more similar than those sampled from healthy donors. Lower insertion and higher deletion counts appeared at VDJ junctions in type 1 diabetes patients. PCR, the amplification step, might favor shorter templates, equally in patients and controls.

All of the isolated RNA was reverse transcribed, so expressed TCRB transcripts were sequenced. Sequencing was performed with immunoSEQ multiplex PCR; in TCRdb, only in-frame clones are kept and a portion is missing. There are about 900,000 clones in the sample; 15% to 20% occur only once, and about 0.02% lies in the top ten. In its sample, this clone was seen a few times. Its antigen remains unidentified. The CDR3 has 14 residues. Germline-derived CDR1 and CDR2 are KGHSH and LQKENI. Trimming pared 7 bases from V and 2 bases from J, leaving 14 bases between. The chain carries TRBV18 and TRBJ1-1; D possibly corresponds to TRBD1 (5 bases). Sequencing was performed on naive CD4+ T cells from blood. This receptor was obtained from a woman under 30 in good health. As DNA, the CDR3 is TGTGCCAGCTTACCCGGGACTGAAAACACTGAAGCTTTCTTT. Encoded protein: CASLPGTENTEAFF. Full variable domain (missing parts from reference TRBV18 and TRBJ1-1): NAGVMQNPRHLVRRRGQEARLRCSPMKGHSHVYWYRQLPEEGLKFMVYLQKENIIDESGMPKERFSAEFPKEGPSILRIQQVVRGDSAAYFCASLPGTENTEAFFGQGTRLTVV.